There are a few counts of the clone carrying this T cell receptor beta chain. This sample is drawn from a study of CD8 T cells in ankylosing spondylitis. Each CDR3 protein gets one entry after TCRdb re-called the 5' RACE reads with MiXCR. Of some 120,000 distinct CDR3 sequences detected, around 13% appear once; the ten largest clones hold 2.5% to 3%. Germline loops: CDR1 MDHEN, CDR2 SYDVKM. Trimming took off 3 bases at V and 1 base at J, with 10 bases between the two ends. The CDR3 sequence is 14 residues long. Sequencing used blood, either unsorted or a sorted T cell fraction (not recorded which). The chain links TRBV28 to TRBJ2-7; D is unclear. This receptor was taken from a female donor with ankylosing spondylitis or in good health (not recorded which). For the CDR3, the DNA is TGTGCCAGCAGTTTGACACGAACTTCCTACGAGCAGTACTTC. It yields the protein CASSLTRTSYEQYF.